These T cell receptor beta chains were read from a single sample in a study of regulatory T cells in long-lasting Graves disease. Via MiXCR, TCRdb re-called the multiplex PCR reads, giving one row per CDR3 protein. The sample has more than 400,000 distinct CDR3 sequences; approximately 16% are singletons. This same sample was also part of a study on T cells in Graves' hyperthyroidism and ophthalmopathy.

The specimen was peripheral blood mononuclear cells (PBMCs), collected at new diagnosis, from a patient treated with antithyroid drugs. These receptors were obtained from a woman in her 30s with Graves disease. CDR3s leave out the opening cysteine and the closing phenylalanine or tryptophan. Fields, in order: J gene, clone size, V gene, CDR3 protein. A clone size is listed for some rows: how often the clone was seen (once, few, many), or a class if it is expanded.

TRBJ2-7 | few | TRBV6-9 | ASSCGLAILFYEQY
TRBJ2-7 | many | TRBV2 | ASSSHEQY
TRBJ1-5 | many | TRBV12-3/TRBV12-4 | ASSRDVQPQH
TRBJ2-3 | many | TRBV20-1 | SATIGTRGTDTQY
TRBJ2-7 | . | TRBV7-9 | ASSPETPSYEQY
TRBJ2-1 | . | TRBV6-5 | ASSNSGTSGANEQF
TRBJ2-2 | few | TRBV5-1 | ATTLGQGTGELF
TRBJ1-1 | few | TRBV19 | ASSIVRGQDTEAF
TRBJ2-5 | many | TRBV7-2 | ASSLRGETQY
TRBJ1-6 | many | TRBV20-1 | SARVTTVS
TRBJ1-1 | many | TRBV18 | ASSPPEGQENTEAF
TRBJ2-2 | few | TRBV20-1 | SARFPRRTGELF
TRBJ2-2 | . | TRBV3-1 | ASSQERLFANTGELF
TRBJ1-1 | many | TRBV4-2 | ASRGLDTEAF
TRBJ2-7 | . | TRBV7-9 | ASSREVDVAYEQY
TRBJ2-7 | many | TRBV10-3 | AISEGSGSYEQY
TRBJ1-1 | many | TRBV6-1 | ASTPDEGAGTEAF
TRBJ1-5 | . | TRBV19 | ASSISLQGSPGSNQPQH
TRBJ2-7 | many | TRBV18 | ASSPLAGGREQY
TRBJ2-2 | many | TRBV12-3/TRBV12-4 | ASSRRDGTGELF
TRBJ1-5 | . | TRBV30 | AWSLTGNQPQH
TRBJ2-1 | few | TRBV5-1 | ASSFEGIEQF
TRBJ2-5 | few | TRBV25-1 | ASSEFRGGWEETQY
TRBJ1-4 | many | TRBV7-2 | ASSLSLAAANEKLF
TRBJ1-5 | many | TRBV27 | ASSLSGSGPQH
TRBJ1-5 | many | TRBV30 | AWSGQGDQPQH
TRBJ2-6 | few | TRBV20-1 | SARAEDSGANVLT
TRBJ2-5 | . | TRBV5-1 | ASSLAGANKLTQY
TRBJ2-7 | . | TRBV6-1 | ASSPLGREQY
TRBJ2-3 | many | TRBV27 | ASSSSKTDTQY
TRBJ2-5 | few | TRBV27 | ASSLRGGQGETQY
TRBJ2-5 | many | TRBV7-7 | ASSLEGRSQETQY
TRBJ2-1 | many | TRBV11-2 | ASSSQGDGEQF